Included here is one T cell receptor beta chain sequence, with context. This sample was included in a study of T cell responses to AZD1222 COVID-19 vaccine. Germline V lookup: CDR1 KGHDR, CDR2 SFDVKD. The CDR3 has 14 residues. V was pared by 3 bases and J by 0 bases, with 7 bases between. Measured with immunoSEQ multiplex PCR; TCRdb has only the in-frame clones, and not every one. Here the sample spans around 130,000 clones, 93% being singletons. This sequence joins TRBV24-1 and TRBJ2-5; the D is unclear. Sample: peripheral blood, taken on day 0 of AZD1222 vaccination. The sequence was obtained from an adult in good health. CDR3 DNA: TGTGCCACCAGTGATCACCGTGACCAAGAGACCCAGTACTTC. Protein sequence: CATSDHRDQETQYF.